The 20 T cell receptor beta chains presented below share a single source sample, sequenced in a study of blood T cell repertoires in COVID-19. TCRdb's copy holds only in-frame clones and misses some; the assay was immunoSEQ multiplex PCR. The sample consists of about 380,000 clones, 88% of them appearing once. Sequenced material: PBMCs or T cells enriched from blood (not recorded which). The source is a woman younger than 30 who had recovered from COVID-19.

V gene TRBV11-2 combines with J gene TRBJ1-1, with a weak D call TRBD1 (6 bases). This CDR3 contains 14 residues. The V and J ends lost 1 base and 7 bases respectively, with 13 bases between them. Per the germline V gene, CDR1 is SGHAT and CDR2 is FQNNGV. CDR3 DNA: TGTGCCAGCAGCTTAGGGCAGGGGATTGGTGAAGCTTTCTTT. Residues: CASSLGQGIGEAFF.

This chain joins TRBV5-1 and TRBJ2-7; 9 bases fit TRBD1. Germline V gene sequence: CDR1 SGHRS, CDR2 YFSETQ. The junction had 12 bases not matched to a gene; V was cut back by 5 bases and J by 3 bases. The CDR3 runs 16 residues. DNA for the CDR3: TGCGCCAGCAGGATGAATATTGCGACAGGGGGCTACGAGCAGTACTTC. Translating gives CASRMNIATGGYEQYF.

J is TRBJ1-1 and V is TRBV7-2, with D uncertain. The length of the CDR3 is 15 residues. Germline V gene lookup returns CDR1 SGHTA and CDR2 FQGNSA. Trimming pared 3 bases from V and 0 bases from J, leaving 11 bases between. CDR3 DNA: TGTGCCAGCAGCTTGCGCCGAGGTATGAACACTGAAGCTTTCTTT. Encoded protein: CASSLRRGMNTEAFF.

J is TRBJ2-7 and V is TRBV11-3; 12 nucleotides align to TRBD1. V was clipped by 4 bases and J by 5 bases; unmatched bases: 6. The germline CDR1 and CDR2 sequences are SGHNT and YENEEA. The CDR3 runs 15 residues. The CDR3 reads CASSSPGTGGHEQYF. DNA for the CDR3: TGTGCCAGCAGCTCCCCCGGGACAGGGGGCCACGAGCAGTACTTC.

This rearrangement joins TRBV7-3 to TRBJ2-3, with D perhaps matching TRBD1 (5 bases). The CDR3 runs 15 residues. Trimming removed 2 bases from V and 4 bases from J, with 13 bases in between. Germline V gene data show CDR1 as SGHTA and CDR2 as FQGTGA. The CDR3 loop is CASSLVQGGADTQYF. The CDR3 bases are TGTGCCAGCAGCTTAGTGCAGGGTGGAGCAGATACGCAGTATTTT.

The rearrangement joins TRBV11-2 to TRBJ1-4; tentative D call: TRBD1 (6 bases). The CDR3 totals 18 residues. The ends were cut back, 5 bases at V and 6 bases at J, with 25 bases in the middle. Germline V gene sequence: CDR1 SGHAT, CDR2 FQNNGV. The CDR3 DNA follows: TGTGCCAGCAGCACCCCGGGAGGGGTTTGGGGGCAGGATGAAAAACTGTTTTTT. Translated: CASSTPGGVWGQDEKLFF.

The chain is built from TRBV6-5 and TRBJ2-1; TRBD1 is a possible D gene (5 bases). Germline V CDR1 and CDR2: MNHEY, SVGAGI. Trimming left V 4 bases short and J 9 bases short, with 13 bases between. The CDR3 covers 13 residues. The chain's CDR3 is CASSFRQGGEQFF. Here the CDR3 DNA reads TGTGCCAGCAGTTTCCGGCAGGGTGGTGAGCAGTTCTTC.

The J gene is TRBJ2-3, the V gene TRBV2; 8 bases match TRBD1. Germline V CDR1 and CDR2: SNHLY, FYNNEI. With V trimmed by 6 bases and J by 6 bases, 14 bases remained unmatched. The length of the CDR3 is 16 residues. CDR3 bases: TGTGCCAGCAGCCCGGTGGGGCAGGGGGCAGAGGATACGCAGTATTTT. Translated, it gives CASSPVGQGAEDTQYF.

This chain links TRBV14 with TRBJ1-1, with D maybe TRBD1 (6 bases). CDR3 length: 14 amino acids. CDR1 is SGHDN and CDR2 is FVKESK in the germline V gene. Trimming stripped 5 bases from V and 4 bases from J, with 14 bases between. The CDR3 protein is CASSGRGSSTEAFF. The DNA of the CDR3 is TGTGCCAGCAGCGGCAGGGGATCGAGCACTGAAGCTTTCTTT.

This clone has only a few counts. The rearrangement joins TRBV7-9 to TRBJ2-2; no reliable D call. CDR3 length equals 13 residues. Germline CDR1 is SEHNR and CDR2 is FQNEAQ (reference sequence). V lost 0 bases and J lost 7, with 6 bases in between. This chain's CDR3 is CASSLASLGELFF. The CDR3, as DNA: TGTGCCAGCAGCTTAGCCAGTCTCGGGGAGCTGTTTTTT.

This clone has only one observation. The V and J genes are TRBV6-2 or TRBV6-3 and TRBJ1-6, with 7 nucleotides matching TRBD1. Germline assignment: CDR1 MNHEY and CDR2 SVGEGT. The CDR3 extends over 17 amino acids. Trimming took 2 bases from V and 11 from J; bases not matched to a gene: 15. DNA for the CDR3: TGTGCCAGCAGTTACCCGACTTTCGACAGGGAGGAAGCACCCCTCCACTTT. Translating gives CASSYPTFDREEAPLHF.

V usage is TRBV5-5 and J usage is TRBJ1-5; D possibly corresponds to TRBD1 (5 bases). The CDR3 is made up of 15 amino acids. Germline V gene sequence: CDR1 SGHKS, CDR2 YYEKEE (reference sequence). V gave up 0 bases and J gave up 2 bases, with 9 bases separating them. The CDR3 DNA reads as TGTGCCAGCAGCTTGGAGGGGTACGGCAATCAGCCCCAGCATTTT. It codes for CASSLEGYGNQPQHF.

The V call is TRBV5-1, the J call TRBJ1-6; TRBD1 is a possible D gene (5 bases). CDR3 length equals 15 residues. The V end lost 0 bases, the J end lost 5 bases, and 9 bases lay between the germline ends. From germline, CDR1 is SGHRS and CDR2 YFSETQ. CDR3 nucleotide sequence: TGCGCCAGCAGCTTGGTTGGGGCAGATAATTCACCCCTCCACTTT. It specifies CASSLVGADNSPLHF.

This clone has only one observation. Other DNA sequences from this sample encode an identical CDR3 as well. J is TRBJ1-5 and V is TRBV30; 7 bases map to TRBD1. Per the germline V gene, CDR1 is GTSNPN and CDR2 is SVGIG (reference sequence). Trimming cost V 3 bases and J 3 bases; bases outside gene matches: 5. This CDR3 contains 14 residues. The CDR3 DNA reads TGTGCCTGGAGCGCGGGACAGCCCAATCAGCCCCAGCATTTT. This gives the protein CAWSAGQPNQPQHF. The variable domain in full, with the rest retrieved from reference TRBV30 and TRBJ1-5, is SQTIHQWPATLVQPVGSPLSLECTVEGTSNPNLYWYRQAAGRGLQLLFYSVGIGQISSEVPQNLSASRPQDRQFILSSKKLLLSDSGFYLCAWSAGQPNQPQHFGDGTRLSIL.

The chain is built from TRBV6-6 and TRBJ1-1; D is perhaps TRBD1 (6 bases). Trimming shortened V by 7 bases and J by 4 bases, and 10 bases separated the two germline ends. The CDR3 is 12 amino acids. Germline values: CDR1 MNHNY, CDR2 SVGAGI (reference sequence). The CDR3 loop reads CASKQGATEAFF. For the CDR3, the DNA is TGTGCCAGCAAACAGGGAGCCACTGAAGCTTTCTTT.

The chain has TRBV7-9 and TRBJ2-2; 10 positions match TRBD1. Germline assignment: CDR1 SEHNR and CDR2 FQNEAQ (reference sequence). The CDR3 is 19 amino acids. After removal of 2 bases from V and 4 bases from J, the junction contained 13 bases not matched to a gene. Here the CDR3 reads CASSLRTGGSLTGTGELFF. DNA of the CDR3: TGTGCCAGCAGCTTACGGACAGGGGGTAGCCTAACGGGCACCGGGGAGCTGTTTTTT.

J is TRBJ2-7 and V is TRBV27; 7 nucleotides line up with TRBD1. CDR1 and CDR2 from the germline V gene are MNHEY and SMNVEV (reference sequence). The CDR3 consists of 14 residues. V was clipped by 5 bases and J by 2 bases; unmatched bases: 6. CDR3 nucleotide sequence: TGTGCCAGCAGTGGGAGACAGGGTACCTACGAGCAGTACTTC. It specifies CASSGRQGTYEQYF.

The gene calls are TRBV11-2 and TRBJ1-6; no clear D. The V end lost 0 bases, the J end lost 9 bases, and 3 bases lay between the germline ends. This CDR3 is 12 amino acids long. From germline, CDR1 is SGHAT and CDR2 FQNNGV. CDR3 amino acids: CASSLDRSPLHF. Written as DNA, the CDR3 is TGTGCCAGCAGCTTAGATCGTTCACCCCTCCACTTT. The full variable domain, its missing parts supplied by reference TRBV11-2 and TRBJ1-6, is EAGVAQSPRYKIIEKRQSVAFWCNPISGHATLYWYQQILGQGPKLLIQFQNNGVVDDSQLPKDRFSAERLKGVDSTLKIQPAKLEDSAVYLCASSLDRSPLHFGNGTRLTVT.

The rearrangement links TRBV24-1 to TRBJ2-7; possibly TRBD1 for D (6 bases). This CDR3 contains 15 residues. Deletions cut 9 bases from V and 0 bases from J, with 17 bases between. The germline V gene encodes CDR1 KGHDR and CDR2 SFDVKD. CDR3 sequence reads: CATGNSRDNSYEQYF. The CDR3 DNA follows: TGTGCCACCGGAAATTCCCGGGACAACTCCTACGAGCAGTACTTC.

V and J are TRBV11-2 and TRBJ1-6, with D perhaps matching TRBD1 (6 bases). The germline V gene encodes CDR1 SGHAT and CDR2 FQNNGV. The CDR3 is made up of 16 amino acids. Trimming removed 1 base from V and 6 bases from J, with 13 bases in between. CDR3 region: CASSLGYSGVNSPLHF. CDR3 in DNA: TGTGCCAGCAGCTTAGGGTATTCAGGGGTTAATTCACCCCTCCACTTT.